This T cell receptor (beta chain) was captured by sequencing in a study of blood T cell repertoires in COVID-19. Across the study: Both acute and convalescent COVID-19 samples were obtained from the United States, Italy and Spain. Sources were T cells, B-cell-depleted T cells, or PBMCs; the material itself was cDNA or gDNA.

Some clones are missing from TCRdb's copy, which holds only in-frame ones; the method was immunoSEQ multiplex PCR. This table holds about 140,000 clones, 70% to 85% found once. V lost 3 bases and J 11 bases, leaving 13 bases between the germline ends. Germline V CDR1 and CDR2: LGHDT, YNNKEL (reference sequence). This CDR3 has 12 residues. The V gene is TRBV3-1 (or the pseudogene TRBV3-2), the J gene TRBJ1-1; maybe TRBD1 (5 bases). The clonotype was recovered from a woman of 80 years or more in a cohort sampled during active or convalescent COVID-19. What was sequenced was peripheral blood. The CDR3 is CASSHSGGGAFF. CDR3 in DNA: TGTGCCAGCAGCCACAGCGGGGGTGGTGCTTTCTTT.